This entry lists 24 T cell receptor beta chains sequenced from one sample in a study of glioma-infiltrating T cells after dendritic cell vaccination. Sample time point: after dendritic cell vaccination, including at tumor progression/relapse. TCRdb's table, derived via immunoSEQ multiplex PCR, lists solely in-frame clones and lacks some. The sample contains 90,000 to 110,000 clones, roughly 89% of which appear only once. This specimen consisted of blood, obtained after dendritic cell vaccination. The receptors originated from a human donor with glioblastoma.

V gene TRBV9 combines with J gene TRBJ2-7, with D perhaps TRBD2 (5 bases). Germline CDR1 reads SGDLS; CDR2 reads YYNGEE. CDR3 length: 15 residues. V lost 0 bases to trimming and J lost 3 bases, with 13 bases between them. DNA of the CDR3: TGTGCCAGCAGCGTAGCTACGGAGGTTGGCTACGAGCAGTACTTC. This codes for CASSVATEVGYEQYF.

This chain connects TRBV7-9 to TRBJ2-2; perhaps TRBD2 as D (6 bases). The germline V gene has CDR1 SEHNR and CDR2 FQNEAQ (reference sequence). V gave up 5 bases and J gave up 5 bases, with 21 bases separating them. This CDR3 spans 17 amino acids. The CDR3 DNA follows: TGTGCCAGCAGCGCCCCGGCGGGACCGGGATTAACCGGGGAGCTGTTTTTT. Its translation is CASSAPAGPGLTGELFF.

CDR3 DNA sequence: TGTGCCAGCAGCGTGCTAGCGGGGAGCTCCTACAATGAGCAGTTCTTC. Its translation: CASSVLAGSSYNEQFF. The rearrangement uses TRBV9 and TRBJ2-1; 9 bases map to TRBD2. Trimming removed 2 bases from V and 0 bases from J; junction bases left unmatched: 3. Germline CDR1 SGDLS, CDR2 YYNGEE. This CDR3 region has 16 residues.

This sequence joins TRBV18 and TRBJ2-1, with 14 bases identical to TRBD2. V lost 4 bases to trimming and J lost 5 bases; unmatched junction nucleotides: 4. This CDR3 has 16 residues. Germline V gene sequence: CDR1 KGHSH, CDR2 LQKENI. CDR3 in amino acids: CASSLRLAGGDNEQFF. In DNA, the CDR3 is TGTGCCAGCTCACTCCGACTAGCGGGAGGGGACAATGAGCAGTTCTTC. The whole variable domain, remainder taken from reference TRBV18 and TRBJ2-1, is NAGVMQNPRHLVRRRGQEARLRCSPMKGHSHVYWYRQLPEEGLKFMVYLQKENIIDESGMPKERFSAEFPKEGPSILRIQQVVRGDSAAYFCASSLRLAGGDNEQFFGPGTRLTVL.

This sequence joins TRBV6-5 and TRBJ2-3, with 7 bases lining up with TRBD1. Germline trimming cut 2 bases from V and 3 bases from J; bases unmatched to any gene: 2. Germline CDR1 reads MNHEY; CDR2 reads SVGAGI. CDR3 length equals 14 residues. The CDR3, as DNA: TGTGCCAGCAGTTACAGGGGGCAGACAGATACGCAGTATTTT. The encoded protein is CASSYRGQTDTQYF.

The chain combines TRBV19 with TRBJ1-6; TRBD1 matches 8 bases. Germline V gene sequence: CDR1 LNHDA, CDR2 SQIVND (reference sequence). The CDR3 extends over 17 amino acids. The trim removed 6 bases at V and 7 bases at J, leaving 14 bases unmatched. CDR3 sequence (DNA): TGTGCCAGTAGGGAGTTTTGGGCAGGGGGCGAAAATTCACCCCTCCACTTT. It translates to CASREFWAGGENSPLHF.

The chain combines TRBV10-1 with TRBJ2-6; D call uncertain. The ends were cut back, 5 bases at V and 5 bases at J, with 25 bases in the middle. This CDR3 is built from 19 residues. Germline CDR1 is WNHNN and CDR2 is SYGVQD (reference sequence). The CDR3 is CASSLGGRSHKSRANVLTF. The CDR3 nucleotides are TGCGCCAGCAGTTTAGGCGGAAGATCGCACAAAAGTCGGGCCAACGTCCTGACTTTC.

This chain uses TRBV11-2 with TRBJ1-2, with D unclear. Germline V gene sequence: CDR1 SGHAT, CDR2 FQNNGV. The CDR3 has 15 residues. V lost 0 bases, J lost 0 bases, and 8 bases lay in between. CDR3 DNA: TGTGCCAGCAGCTTAGATTCCACAGCTAACTATGGCTACACCTTC. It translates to CASSLDSTANYGYTF.

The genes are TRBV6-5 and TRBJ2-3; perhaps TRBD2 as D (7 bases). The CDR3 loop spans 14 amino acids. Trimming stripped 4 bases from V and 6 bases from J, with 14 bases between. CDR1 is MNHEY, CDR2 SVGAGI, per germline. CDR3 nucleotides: TGTGCCAGCAGTTTTACGGGGGGCTTCGATACGCAGTATTTT. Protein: CASSFTGGFDTQYF.

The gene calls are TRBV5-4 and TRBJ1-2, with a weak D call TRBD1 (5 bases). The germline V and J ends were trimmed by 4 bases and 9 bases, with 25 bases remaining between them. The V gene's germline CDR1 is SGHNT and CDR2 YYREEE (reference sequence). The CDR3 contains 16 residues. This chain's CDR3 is CASSQGIWEGPDSYTF. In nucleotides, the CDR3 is TGTGCCAGCAGCCAGGGCATTTGGGAAGGCCCCGACAGCTACACCTTC.

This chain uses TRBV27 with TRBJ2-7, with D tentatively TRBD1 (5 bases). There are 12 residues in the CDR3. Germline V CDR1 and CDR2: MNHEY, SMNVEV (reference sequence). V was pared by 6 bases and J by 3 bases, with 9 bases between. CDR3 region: CASRGADYEQYF. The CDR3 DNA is TGTGCCAGCAGAGGGGCGGACTACGAGCAGTACTTC.

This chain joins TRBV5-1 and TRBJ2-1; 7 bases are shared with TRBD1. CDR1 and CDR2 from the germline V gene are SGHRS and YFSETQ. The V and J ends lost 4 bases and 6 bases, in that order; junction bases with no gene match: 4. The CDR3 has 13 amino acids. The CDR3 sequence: CASSIRQGNEQFF. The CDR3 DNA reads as TGCGCCAGCAGCATCCGACAGGGCAATGAGCAGTTCTTC.

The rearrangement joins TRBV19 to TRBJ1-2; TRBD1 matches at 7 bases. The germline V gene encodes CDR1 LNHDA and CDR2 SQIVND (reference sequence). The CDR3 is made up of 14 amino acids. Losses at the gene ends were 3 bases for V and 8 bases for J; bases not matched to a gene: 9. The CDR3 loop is CASSITGAPGGYTF. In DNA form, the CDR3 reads TGTGCCAGTAGTATCACAGGGGCCCCGGGAGGCTACACCTTC.

This chain's CDR3 is CASSLVAGGIDTQYF. The CDR3 bases are TGCGCCAGCAGCTTGGTTGCGGGAGGCATAGATACGCAGTATTTT. The rearrangement uses TRBV5-1 and TRBJ2-3; the match to TRBD2 covers 8 bases. The CDR3 is 15 residues long. Looked up from germline, CDR1 is SGHRS and CDR2 is YFSETQ. After removal of 0 bases from V and 5 bases from J, the junction contained 5 bases not matched to a gene. Full variable domain (missing parts from reference TRBV5-1 and TRBJ2-3): KAGVTQTPRYLIKTRGQQVTLSCSPISGHRSVSWYQQTPGQGLQFLFEYFSETQRNKGNFPGRFSGRQFSNSRSEMNVSTLELGDSALYLCASSLVAGGIDTQYFGPGTRLTVL.

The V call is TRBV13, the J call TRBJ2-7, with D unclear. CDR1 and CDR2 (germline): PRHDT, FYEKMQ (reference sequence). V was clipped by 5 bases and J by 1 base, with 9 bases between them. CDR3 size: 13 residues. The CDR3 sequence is CASSGARSYEQYF. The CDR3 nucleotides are TGTGCCAGCAGCGGTGCCAGGTCCTACGAGCAGTACTTC.

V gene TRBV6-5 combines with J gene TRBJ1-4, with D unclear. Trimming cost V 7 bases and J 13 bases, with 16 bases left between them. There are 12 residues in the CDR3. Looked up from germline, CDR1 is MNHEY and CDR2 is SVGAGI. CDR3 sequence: CASKLGDSGLFF. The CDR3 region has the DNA TGTGCCAGCAAGTTGGGAGATTCAGGACTGTTTTTT.

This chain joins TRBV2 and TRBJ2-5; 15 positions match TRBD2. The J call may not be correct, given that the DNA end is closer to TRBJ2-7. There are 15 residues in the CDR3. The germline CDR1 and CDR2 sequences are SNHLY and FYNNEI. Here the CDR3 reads CASSSGLAGGGEQYF. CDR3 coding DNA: TGTGCCAGCAGCTCGGGACTAGCGGGAGGTGGCGAGCAGTACTTC.

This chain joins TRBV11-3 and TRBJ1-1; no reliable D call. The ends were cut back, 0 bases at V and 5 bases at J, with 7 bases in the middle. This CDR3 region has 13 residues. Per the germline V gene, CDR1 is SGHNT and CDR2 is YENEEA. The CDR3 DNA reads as TGTGCCAGCAGCTTAGACCCACAGACTGAAGCTTTCTTT. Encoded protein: CASSLDPQTEAFF.

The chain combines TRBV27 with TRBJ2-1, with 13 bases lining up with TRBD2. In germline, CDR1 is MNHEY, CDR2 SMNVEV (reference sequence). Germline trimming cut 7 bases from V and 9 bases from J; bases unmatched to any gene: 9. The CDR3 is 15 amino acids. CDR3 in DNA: TGTGCCAGCAAACGGACTAGCGGGAGATACGGTGAGCAGTTCTTC. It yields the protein CASKRTSGRYGEQFF.

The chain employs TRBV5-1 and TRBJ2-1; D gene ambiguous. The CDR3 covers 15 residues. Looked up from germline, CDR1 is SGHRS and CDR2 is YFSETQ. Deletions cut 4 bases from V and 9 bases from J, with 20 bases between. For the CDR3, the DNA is TGCGCCAGCAGCCTCATCGGGTTGCAGAGGCCTGAGCAGTTCTTC. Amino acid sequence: CASSLIGLQRPEQFF.

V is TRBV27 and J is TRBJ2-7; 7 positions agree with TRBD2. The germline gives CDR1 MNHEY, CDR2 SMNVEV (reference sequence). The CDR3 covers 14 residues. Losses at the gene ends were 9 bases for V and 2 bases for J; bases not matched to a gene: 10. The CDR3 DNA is TGTGCCAGTTGTAGGGGAGCGGGGACCTACGAGCAGTACTTC. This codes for CASCRGAGTYEQYF.

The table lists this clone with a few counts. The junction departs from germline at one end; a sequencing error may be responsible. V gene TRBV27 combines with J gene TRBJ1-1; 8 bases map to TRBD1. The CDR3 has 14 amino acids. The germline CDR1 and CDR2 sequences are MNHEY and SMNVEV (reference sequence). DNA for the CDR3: TGTGCCACCAGTCCAGGGGGCGCGCACACTGAAGCTTTCTTT. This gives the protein CATSPGGAHTEAFF.

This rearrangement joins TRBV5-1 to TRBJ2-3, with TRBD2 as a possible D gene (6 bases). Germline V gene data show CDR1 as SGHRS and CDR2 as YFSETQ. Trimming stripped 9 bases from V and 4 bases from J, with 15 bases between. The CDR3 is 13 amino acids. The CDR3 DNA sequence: TGCGCCACACGCGGAGGGGACGCAGATACGCAGTATTTT. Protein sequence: CATRGGDADTQYF.

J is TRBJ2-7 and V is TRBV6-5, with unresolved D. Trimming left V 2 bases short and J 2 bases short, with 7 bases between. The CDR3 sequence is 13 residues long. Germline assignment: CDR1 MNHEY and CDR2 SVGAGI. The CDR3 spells CASSYDGPYEQYF. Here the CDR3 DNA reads TGTGCCAGCAGTTACGATGGCCCCTACGAGCAGTACTTC.